The 18 T cell receptor beta chains below were found in one sample sequenced in a study of T cells in Graves' hyperthyroidism and ophthalmopathy. Researchers took RNA transcripts and amplified the TCR beta CDR3 regions from them. HTBI primers were employed in a first-round RT-PCR of the TCR CDR3. One entry per CDR3 protein, called by TCRdb with MiXCR from the multiplex PCR reads. The sample has hundreds of thousands of distinct CDR3 sequences; 20% are singletons. The sequenced material came from blood. These receptor sequences come from a man aged 35 to 55 with Graves' ophthalmopathy.

This clonotype was recorded a few times. V gene TRBV28 combines with J gene TRBJ2-7; D not certain. Trimming took off 6 bases at V and 6 bases at J, with 21 bases between the two ends. From germline, CDR1 is MDHEN and CDR2 SYDVKM. This CDR3 comprises 15 residues. CDR3 bases: TGTGCCAGCAGCCCACCCGGCCGGGCCGGACGCGAGCAGTACTTC. It translates to CASSPPGRAGREQYF.

The chain has TRBV12-3 or TRBV12-4 and TRBJ2-2; possibly TRBD2 for D (6 bases). The V end was cut by 3 bases, the J end by 8 bases, with 10 bases between. This CDR3 is 13 amino acids long. CDR3 nucleotide sequence: TGTGCCAGCAGTTTGTTGAGCGGGGGGGAGCTGTTTTTT. Translated: CASSLLSGGELFF.

This clonotype was counted many times. The V and J genes are TRBV6-5 and TRBJ1-1, with D possibly TRBD1 on 5 matching bases. CDR1 is MNHEY and CDR2 is SVGAGI in the germline V gene. The CDR3 covers 15 residues. Trimming left V 0 bases short and J 1 base short, with 9 bases between. This CDR3 is CASSYSLTGNTEAFF. In nucleotides, the CDR3 is TGTGCCAGCAGTTACTCCCTAACAGGGAACACTGAAGCTTTCTTT.

The sample holds many counts of this clonotype. V usage is TRBV12-3 or TRBV12-4 and J usage is TRBJ2-7; tentative D call: TRBD1 (5 bases). This CDR3 is 16 amino acids long. The ends were cut back, 4 bases at V and 2 bases at J, with 18 bases in the middle. Here the CDR3 reads CASSSGASGGAYEQYF. The CDR3 DNA is TGTGCCAGCAGTTCTGGGGCCTCCGGTGGCGCCTACGAGCAGTACTTC.

This clonotype was detected ten times or more. The chain carries TRBV18 and TRBJ2-3; the D is unclear. Trimming took 2 bases from V and 3 from J, leaving 9 bases between them. The CDR3 spans 14 residues. Germline CDR1 KGHSH, CDR2 LQKENI. The chain's CDR3 is CASSPESVTDTQYF. CDR3 DNA sequence: TGTGCCAGCTCACCAGAAAGTGTTACAGATACGCAGTATTTT.

This clonotype appeared many times. The chain links TRBV7-8 to TRBJ2-2, with 9 bases aligning to TRBD2. There are 18 residues in the CDR3. Losses at the gene ends were 2 bases for V and 1 base for J; bases not matched to a gene: 8. The germline CDR1 and CDR2 sequences are SGHVS and FQNEAQ. The CDR3 bases are TGTGCCAGCAGCTTACTACTTAGCGGGGGCATGAACACCGGGGAGCTGTTTTTT. This sequence encodes CASSLLLSGGMNTGELFF.

CDR3 loop: CASSIRGVETQYF. As DNA, the CDR3 is TGTGCCAGCAGCATAAGGGGGGTAGAGACCCAGTACTTC. J is TRBJ2-5 and V is TRBV13; D may correspond to TRBD1 or TRBD2 (6 bases each). V was clipped by 5 bases and J by 4 bases, with 11 bases between them. The germline gives CDR1 PRHDT, CDR2 FYEKMQ (reference sequence). The CDR3 extends over 13 amino acids.

This clonotype has a count of ten or more. V gene TRBV7-9 combines with J gene TRBJ1-4, with 7 bases that match TRBD1. The trim removed 4 bases at V and 0 bases at J, leaving 2 bases unmatched. Germline V gives CDR1 SEHNR, CDR2 FQNEAQ (reference sequence). This CDR3 is built from 15 residues. DNA of the CDR3: TGTGCCAGCAGCTCGGGACAGCCAACTAATGAAAAACTGTTTTTT. It codes for CASSSGQPTNEKLFF.

This clonotype was seen ten or more times. The rearrangement uses TRBV5-1 and TRBJ1-1, with 9 positions matching TRBD1. V dropped 5 bases and J dropped 4; count of bases not matched to a gene: 9. The CDR3 is made up of 15 amino acids. CDR1 SGHRS and CDR2 YFSETQ come from the germline V gene. The CDR3 region is CASRITQGAFTEAFF. The CDR3 region has the DNA TGCGCCAGCAGAATAACACAGGGGGCGTTCACTGAAGCTTTCTTT. Combining the CDR3 with reference TRBV5-1 and TRBJ1-1 gives the whole variable domain KAGVTQTPRYLIKTRGQQVTLSCSPISGHRSVSWYQQTPGQGLQFLFEYFSETQRNKGNFPGRFSGRQFSNSRSEMNVSTLELGDSALYLCASRITQGAFTEAFFGQGTRLTVV.

This clonotype has ten or more counts. J is TRBJ1-2 and V is TRBV28, with D perhaps TRBD1 (6 bases). Between the trimmed V and J ends, which lost 6 bases and 2 bases, there was a span of 16 bases. The CDR3 contains 15 residues. Germline V gene data show CDR1 as MDHEN and CDR2 as SYDVKM. CDR3 bases: TGTGCCAGCAGCTATATCGGGGGCCCCAACTATGGCTACACCTTC. Translated, it gives CASSYIGGPNYGYTF.

This clonotype was recorded many times. The chain combines TRBV12-3 or TRBV12-4 with TRBJ1-6; a possible D gene is TRBD1 (6 bases). V was clipped by 2 bases and J by 4 bases, with 9 bases between them. The CDR3 is 15 residues long. The CDR3 nucleotides are TGTGCCAGCAGTTTAAAGGGGGTTTATAATTCACCCCTCCACTTT. Amino acid sequence: CASSLKGVYNSPLHF.

This clonotype was seen more than once but under ten times. The rearrangement joins TRBV12-3 or TRBV12-4 to TRBJ1-6; possible D gene TRBD1, 5 bases. The V end lost 5 bases, the J end lost 4 bases, and 12 bases lay between the germline ends. CDR3 size: 15 residues. CDR3 sequence reads: CASSGGGLYNSPLHF. CDR3 DNA: TGTGCCAGCAGTGGGGGAGGTTTATATAATTCACCCCTCCACTTT.

This clonotype was counted many times. The J gene is TRBJ2-2, the V gene TRBV7-8; 8 positions agree with TRBD1. The CDR3 contains 18 residues. CDR1 and CDR2 from the germline V gene are SGHVS and FQNEAQ. J was trimmed by 3 bases and V by 0 bases; bases with no gene match: 9. The CDR3 nucleotides read TGTGCCAGCAGCTTAGCGAGTCCGACAGGGGCGGACACCGGGGAGCTGTTTTTT. It codes for CASSLASPTGADTGELFF.

In this sample, this clonotype turned up a few times. The gene calls are TRBV11-2 and TRBJ2-1; 12 bases line up with TRBD2. CDR3 length equals 16 residues. CDR1 is SGHAT and CDR2 is FQNNGV in the germline V gene. The V gene end was trimmed by 5 bases and the J gene end by 15 bases; junction bases not matched to a gene: 17. The CDR3 coding sequence is TGTGCCAGCAGCCAAGATGCCGGACTAGCGGGACCTCGGCGGTTCTTC. Protein product: CASSQDAGLAGPRRFF.

This clonotype appeared many times. The gene calls are TRBV11-2 and TRBJ2-7; 8 nucleotides agree with TRBD2. Per germline, CDR1 SGHAT and CDR2 FQNNGV. V trimming: 2 bases; J trimming: 3 bases; junction bases outside the gene matches: 3. The CDR3 has 14 amino acids. The CDR3 protein is CASSLPGGGYEQYF. The CDR3 DNA reads TGTGCCAGCAGCTTACCGGGAGGGGGCTACGAGCAGTACTTC.

This rearrangement joins TRBV6-1 to TRBJ2-7, with D maybe TRBD1 (5 bases). Germline CDR1 MNHNS, CDR2 SASEGT. The CDR3 contains 13 residues. The V and J ends lost 6 bases and 3 bases respectively, with 12 bases between them. The CDR3: CASSINTGYEQYF. The CDR3 DNA sequence: TGTGCCAGCAGCATAAATACAGGCTACGAGCAGTACTTC.

The CDR3 bases are TGTGCCAGCAGTGTAGACAGTGAAGCTTTCTTT. Translated, it gives CASSVDSEAFF. This chain connects TRBV2 to TRBJ1-1; a weak D match, TRBD1 (5 bases). The germline V and J ends were trimmed by 4 bases and 7 bases, with 7 bases remaining between them. Germline assignment: CDR1 SNHLY and CDR2 FYNNEI. There are 11 residues in the CDR3.

At least ten counts were recorded for this clonotype. CDR3 residues: CASSESGGASSYEQYF. The DNA for the CDR3 is TGCGCCAGCAGTGAGTCGGGGGGCGCAAGCTCCTACGAGCAGTACTTC. The V call is TRBV10-2, the J call TRBJ2-7; D is tentatively TRBD1 or TRBD2 (6 bases each). V dropped 0 bases and J dropped 0 bases, with 12 bases sitting between them. The CDR3 is made up of 16 amino acids. CDR1 is WSHSY and CDR2 is SAAADI in the germline V gene.